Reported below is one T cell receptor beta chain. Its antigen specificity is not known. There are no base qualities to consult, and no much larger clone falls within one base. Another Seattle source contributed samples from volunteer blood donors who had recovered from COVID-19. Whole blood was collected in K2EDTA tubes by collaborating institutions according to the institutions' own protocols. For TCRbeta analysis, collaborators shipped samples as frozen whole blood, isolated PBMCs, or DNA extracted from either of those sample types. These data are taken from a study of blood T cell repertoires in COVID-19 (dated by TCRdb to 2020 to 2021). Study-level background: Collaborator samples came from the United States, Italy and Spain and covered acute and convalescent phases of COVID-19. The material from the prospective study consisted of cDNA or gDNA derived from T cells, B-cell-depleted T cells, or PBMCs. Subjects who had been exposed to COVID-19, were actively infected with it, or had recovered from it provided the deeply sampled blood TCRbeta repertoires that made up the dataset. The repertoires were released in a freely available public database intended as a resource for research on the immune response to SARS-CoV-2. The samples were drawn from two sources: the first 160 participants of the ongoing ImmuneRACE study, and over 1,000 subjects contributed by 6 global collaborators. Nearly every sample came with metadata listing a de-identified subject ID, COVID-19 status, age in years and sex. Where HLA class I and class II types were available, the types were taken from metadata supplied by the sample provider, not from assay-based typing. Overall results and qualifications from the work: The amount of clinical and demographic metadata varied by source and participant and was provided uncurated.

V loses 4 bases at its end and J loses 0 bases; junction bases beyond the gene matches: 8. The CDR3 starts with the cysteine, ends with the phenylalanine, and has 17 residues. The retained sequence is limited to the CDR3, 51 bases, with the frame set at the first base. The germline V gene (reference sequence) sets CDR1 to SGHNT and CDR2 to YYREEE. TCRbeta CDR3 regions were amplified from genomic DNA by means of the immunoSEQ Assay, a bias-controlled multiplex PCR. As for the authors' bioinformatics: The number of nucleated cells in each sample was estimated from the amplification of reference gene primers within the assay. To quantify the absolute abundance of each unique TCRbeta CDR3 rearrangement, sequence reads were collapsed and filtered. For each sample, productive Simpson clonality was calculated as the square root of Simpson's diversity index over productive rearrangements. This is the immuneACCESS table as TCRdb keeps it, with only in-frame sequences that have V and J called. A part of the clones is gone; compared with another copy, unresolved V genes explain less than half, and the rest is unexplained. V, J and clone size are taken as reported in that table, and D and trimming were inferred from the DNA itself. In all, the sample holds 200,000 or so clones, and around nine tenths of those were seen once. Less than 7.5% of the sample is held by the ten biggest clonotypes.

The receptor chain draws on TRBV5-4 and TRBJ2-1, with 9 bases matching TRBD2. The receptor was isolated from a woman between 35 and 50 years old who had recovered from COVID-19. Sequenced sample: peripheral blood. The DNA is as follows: TGTGCCAGCAGCCAAGCTATTAGCGGGAGCTCCTACAATGAGCAGTTCTTC. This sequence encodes CASSQAISGSSYNEQFF.